The rows below give T cell receptor beta chains drawn from one sample of a study of blood T cell repertoires in COVID-19. The repertoire was sequenced with immunoSEQ multiplex PCR; TCRdb's copy has only in-frame clones and lacks some. The sample records roughly 180,000 clones, 65% to 85% being singletons. Sequencing was done on a sample of peripheral blood. These receptors were collected from a woman aged 40 to 50 with COVID-19, enrolled during active disease. CDR3s include the opening cysteine and the closing phenylalanine or tryptophan. The D gene is left open where the match is weak. Not every row has a clone size; where given, it reads once, few, many or a size class.

clone size	V gene	J gene	D gene	CDR3 length	CDR3 protein	CDR3 DNA
NA	TRBV9	TRBJ2-1	TRBD2	16	CASSGGGLAAYNEQFF	TGTGCCAGCAGTGGGGGAGGCCTAGCGGCCTACAATGAGCAGTTCTTC
NA	TRBV28	TRBJ2-7	TRBD2	14	CASSFSGGPDEQYF	TGTGCCAGCAGTTTCTCGGGAGGGCCTGATGAGCAGTACTTC
NA	TRBV5-4	TRBJ2-7	TRBD1	15	CASFTLTDRGHEQYF	TGTGCCAGCTTCACTCTAACGGACAGGGGGCATGAGCAGTACTTC
NA	TRBV18	TRBJ2-1	NA	15	CASSPLGSSYNEQFF	TGTGCCAGCTCACCACTCGGGAGCTCCTACAATGAGCAGTTCTTC
NA	TRBV6-5	TRBJ2-7	TRBD1	14	CASNQQGVLGEQYF	TGTGCCAGCAACCAACAGGGGGTTTTGGGTGAGCAGTACTTC
NA	TRBV19	TRBJ1-2	TRBD1	18	CATQRLKDRAADNYGYTF	TGTGCCACTCAGCGTTTGAAGGACAGGGCCGCCGATAACTATGGCTACACCTTC
NA	TRBV5-6	TRBJ2-7	NA	15	CASSRRAGVSYEQYF	TGTGCCAGCAGCCGACGAGCAGGGGTTTCGTACGAGCAGTACTTC
NA	TRBV5-1	TRBJ2-1	NA	15	CASSLAGGRSNEQFF	TGCGCCAGCAGCTTGGCCGGGGGGCGTTCGAATGAGCAGTTCTTC
NA	TRBV25-1	TRBJ1-2	TRBD1	15	CASSEWKGAGYGYTF	TGTGCCAGCAGTGAATGGAAGGGGGCGGGCTATGGCTACACCTTC
NA	TRBV4-1	TRBJ2-3	TRBD2	16	CASSQAGGGGTDTQYF	TGCGCCAGCAGCCAAGCGGGAGGGGGGGGCACAGATACGCAGTATTTT
few	TRBV6-1	TRBJ2-3	TRBD2	15	CASSDERGSTDTQYF	TGTGCCAGCAGTGACGAGCGGGGGAGCACAGATACGCAGTATTTT
NA	TRBV7-9	TRBJ1-2	TRBD1	13	CASCEGQGNGYTF	TGTGCCAGCTGCGAAGGACAGGGCAATGGCTACACCTTC
NA	TRBV19	TRBJ1-1	NA	10	CATRAGEAFF	TGTGCCACCCGGGCGGGGGAAGCTTTCTTT
NA	TRBV7-9	TRBJ2-3	NA	16	CASSLARAISPDTQYF	TGTGCCAGCAGCTTAGCACGAGCCATCTCACCTGATACGCAGTATTTT
NA	TRBV11-2	TRBJ2-7	TRBD2	16	CASSLVLAGTTYEQYF	TGTGCCAGCAGCTTAGTCCTAGCGGGAACAACCTACGAGCAGTACTTC
NA	TRBV5-6	TRBJ1-1	TRBD1	18	CASSWRTGGAVRNTEAFF	TGTGCCAGCAGCTGGAGGACAGGGGGCGCAGTACGGAACACTGAAGCTTTCTTT
once	TRBV19	TRBJ1-5	TRBD1	13	CASSSTGWEPQHF	TGTGCCAGTAGTTCGACAGGGTGGGAGCCCCAGCATTTT
few	TRBV28	TRBJ1-1	NA	15	CASKVSSAGGPEAFF	TGTGCCAGCAAGGTTTCCTCCGCCGGTGGGCCTGAAGCTTTCTTT
NA	TRBV3-1/TRBV3-2	TRBJ2-7	TRBD1	16	CASSPSPRGFDYEQYF	TGTGCCAGCAGCCCGAGCCCCAGGGGGTTTGATTACGAGCAGTACTTC
NA	TRBV5-1	TRBJ2-5	NA	14	CASSLASGLETQYF	TGCGCCAGCAGCTTGGCCTCCGGACTAGAGACCCAGTACTTC
NA	TRBV12-2	TRBJ1-5	NA	15	CASRLRDRGNQPQHF	TGTGCAAGTCGCTTACGGGACAGGGGGAATCAGCCCCAGCATTTT
few	TRBV11-3	TRBJ2-1	TRBD2	17	CASSSNGLAGGLNEQFF	TGTGCCAGCAGCTCCAATGGACTAGCGGGAGGCCTGAATGAGCAGTTCTTC
NA	TRBV4-1	TRBJ2-1	TRBD2	17	CASSHPPLAGGNNEQFF	TGCGCCAGCAGCCACCCCCCGCTAGCGGGGGGAAACAATGAGCAGTTCTTC
few	TRBV18	TRBJ1-1	NA	16	CASSVIPGDMNTEAFF	TGTGCCAGCTCAGTCATTCCAGGGGACATGAACACTGAAGCTTTCTTT
NA	TRBV7-2	TRBJ1-5	NA	13	CASRMTAGAPQHF	TGTGCCAGCAGGATGACAGCGGGGGCGCCCCAGCATTTT
NA	TRBV19	TRBJ2-1	TRBD2	15	CASSSSGRGGNEQFF	TGTGCCAGTAGTAGTAGCGGGAGGGGGGGGAATGAGCAGTTCTTC
NA	TRBV28	TRBJ2-1	NA	15	CASSLWGGTYNEQFF	TGTGCCAGCAGTTTATGGGGCGGGACCTACAATGAGCAGTTCTTC
once	TRBV28	TRBJ1-5	TRBD1	16	CASSFRTGRGNQPQHF	TGTGCCAGCAGTTTCCGGACAGGCCGGGGCAATCAGCCCCAGCATTTT
NA	TRBV9	TRBJ1-4	TRBD1	15	CASSVVRTGVEKLFF	TGTGCCAGCAGCGTAGTTAGGACAGGGGTCGAAAAACTGTTTTTT
once	TRBV10-1	TRBJ2-7	NA	14	CASSSTLPQDEQYF	TGCGCCAGCAGTTCCACTCTTCCCCAAGACGAGCAGTACTTC
NA	TRBV6-5	TRBJ1-1	NA	12	CASSRRNTEAFF	TGTGCCAGCAGTAGGAGGAACACTGAAGCTTTCTTT
NA	TRBV5-4	TRBJ2-6	TRBD1	15	CASSYRGAGANVLTF	TGTGCCAGCAGCTACAGGGGCGCTGGGGCCAACGTCCTGACTTTC
NA	TRBV4-1	TRBJ2-7	TRBD1	16	CASSRESGQGFREQYF	TGCGCCAGCAGCCGGGAGTCGGGACAGGGGTTTCGCGAGCAGTACTTC
NA	TRBV29-1	TRBJ1-5	NA	12	CSAGTGGQPQHF	TGCAGCGCGGGGACGGGAGGGCAGCCCCAGCATTTT
NA	TRBV6-1	TRBJ2-7	NA	14	CASSEKRGLDEQYF	TGTGCCAGCAGTGAAAAAAGGGGCTTGGACGAGCAGTACTTC
NA	TRBV12-3/TRBV12-4	TRBJ1-5	TRBD1	13	CATSTGSNQPQHF	TGTGCCACCTCGACAGGGAGCAATCAGCCCCAGCATTTT
NA	TRBV19	TRBJ1-2	NA	13	CASSIQALRGYTF	TGTGCCAGTAGTATTCAGGCCCTGCGCGGCTACACCTTC